These 7 T cell receptor beta chains share one sample of origin, sequenced in a study of OX40 agonist ivuxolimab in advanced cancers. The method was immunoSEQ multiplex PCR; TCRdb's version includes in-frame clones alone and lacks a portion of them. The sample consists of about 62,000 clones, 85% of them appearing once. Sequences were derived from CD4+ or CD8+ T cells sorted from blood, sampled in a trial of the OX40 agonist ivuxolimab. These receptor sequences come from an adult with an advanced solid tumor such as melanoma, head and neck, liver or kidney cancer.

V and J are TRBV9 and TRBJ2-3; no clear D. There are 14 residues in the CDR3. Germline CDR1 is SGDLS and CDR2 is YYNGEE. The V end lost 2 bases, the J end lost 3 bases, and 10 bases lay between the germline ends. The CDR3 sequence is CASSVDVGTDTQYF. The CDR3 region has the DNA TGTGCCAGCAGCGTCGACGTCGGGACAGATACGCAGTATTTT.

The sample holds one count of this clone. CDR3 loop: CASSEDDRAGYTF. The DNA of the CDR3 is TGCGCCAGCAGTGAGGACGACAGGGCTGGCTACACCTTC. This chain joins TRBV10-2 and TRBJ1-2, with TRBD1 matching over 7 bases. This CDR3 region has 13 residues. Germline V CDR1 and CDR2: WSHSY, SAAADI. V shed 2 bases and J 7 bases; nucleotides not matched to a gene: 4.

The rearrangement joins TRBV15 to TRBJ2-3, with 8 bases that match TRBD2. The V segment lost 5 bases and the J segment 0 bases; nucleotides outside the gene matches: 10. Looked up from germline, CDR1 is LNHNV and CDR2 is YYDKDF (reference sequence). The CDR3 has 17 amino acids. CDR3 nucleotides: TGTGCCACCAGCTCCCTCCTAAGCGGGAGTAGCACAGATACGCAGTATTTT. It codes for CATSSLLSGSSTDTQYF.

V gene TRBV5-5 combines with J gene TRBJ2-5; 8 bases line up with TRBD2. The J segment lost 5 bases and the V segment lost 9 bases, leaving 9 bases of the junction unmatched. In germline, CDR1 is SGHKS, CDR2 YYEKEE (reference sequence). The CDR3 spans 13 residues. CDR3 DNA: TGTGCCACCTCCCCCGGGGGGGCGGAGACCCAGTACTTC. It specifies CATSPGGAETQYF.

Written as DNA, the CDR3 is TGTGCCAGCAGCCAGACAGGTGCTGGAAACTATGGCTACACCTTC. Encoded protein: CASSQTGAGNYGYTF. The chain uses TRBV14 and TRBJ1-2; D is perhaps TRBD1 (6 bases). Germline lookup yields CDR1 SGHDN and CDR2 FVKESK. V was clipped by 3 bases and J by 2 bases, with 13 bases between them. The CDR3 loop spans 15 amino acids. Full variable domain (outside the CDR3, taken from reference TRBV14 and TRBJ1-2): EAGVTQFPSHSVIEKGQTVTLRCDPISGHDNLYWYRRVMGKEIKFLLHFVKESKQDESGMPNNRFLAERTGGTYSTLKVQPAELEDSGVYFCASSQTGAGNYGYTFGSGTRLTVV.

The chain recombines TRBV7-9 with TRBJ2-1; 8 bases match TRBD2. This CDR3 contains 13 residues. Per the germline V gene, CDR1 is SEHNR and CDR2 is FQNEAQ (reference sequence). Unmatched junction bases numbered 8, after V lost 8 bases and J lost 8 bases. The CDR3 protein is CASSAAGGDEQFF. In nucleotides, the CDR3 is TGTGCCAGCTCCGCCGCGGGGGGCGATGAGCAGTTCTTC.

The rearrangement links TRBV19 to TRBJ2-5, with TRBD2 matching 8 bases. Germline V gives CDR1 LNHDA, CDR2 SQIVND (reference sequence). CDR3 length: 13 amino acids. V shed 10 bases, J shed 2 bases, and the junction held 6 bases outside the gene matches. In DNA form, the CDR3 reads TGTGCCACCGGGGGGGGTCGGCAAGAGACCCAGTACTTC. Its protein is CATGGGRQETQYF.